This TCR beta chain was retrieved from a study of cytomegalovirus exposure and HLA in healthy donors (dated by TCRdb to 2017 to 2019). For the wider study: According to an earlier analysis of a few hundred of the donors, 150 million to 200 million T cells yielded roughly 100 million unique TCR beta sequences and 276 Gb of sequence data. An early release that covered about 600 HLA-typed donors contained around 300 gigabases of sequencing data and some 87 million unique TCR sequences. Of the 398 genotyped donors, 65% to 90% were placed in the genetic ancestry cluster associated with self-reported Caucasian donors. The study was designed to test whether signatures of past pathogen exposure could be identified by cataloging public T cell receptors. The study used immunosequencing to profile the T cell repertoires of 666 subjects and linked those repertoires to cytomegalovirus serostatus. In addition to the first cohort of around 670 subjects, a separate validation cohort of 130 or so different subjects was used. To predict cytomegalovirus infection status, the study brought together high-throughput TCR immunosequencing, statistical association of individual TCRs with disease status, and machine learning. A later analysis re-examined previously published TCR beta repertoires from about 700 donors and added high-resolution HLA genotyping to investigate patterns of TCR occurrence. Rather than drawing on any new phenotypic data, the later analysis identified candidate immune exposures from TCR beta sequences and the way those sequences occurred across donors. To decide whether each TCR beta V gene segment behaved as functional or pseudogenic, an earlier analysis of approximately 590 of the donors relied on high-throughput TCR beta sequencing. Alongside the repertoire data, information on donor age, sex, ethnicity and CMV serostatus was compiled. In a later genetic analysis, genome-wide SNP genotypes for about three fifths of the roughly 670 donors were used, and that subset was treated as a discovery cohort. Every repertoire in the discovery cohort had been generated on one and the same sequencing platform. HLA typing included class I and class II loci at four-digit resolution. The number of typed donors differed by locus: about 620-630 for A, B, C, DRB1 and DQB1; 500 to 550 for DQA1; 606 for DPA1; and some 450 for DPB1. Roughly 5 DR-DQ haplotypes were treated as single units for association and clustering because of strong linkage in the cohort. On average, about 200,000 unique TCR beta nucleotide sequences were sequenced per donor among fewer than 500 genotyped donors of the cohort, with around 19% of those sequences being non-productive.

On this clone: What this receptor recognizes is not known. No much larger clone exists at a distance of one base, and base qualities are not known.

Summary of the overall study and its limitations: It was suggested by the authors that the approach could potentially be generalized to other disease states and immunological phenotypes. In vitro tests confirmed that a few of the cytomegalovirus-associated TCR beta chains recognize cytomegalovirus antigens. An association between a missense DCLRE1C variant and V-gene and J-gene trimming of TCR beta chains was found in a later genetic analysis and replicated in an independent cohort. According to a later analysis, TCR association rates differed among HLA loci, with DRB1 alleles showing the most associated TCRs and HLA-C alleles showing the fewest. When HLA alleles, especially DR and DQ, strongly co-occurred, TCR associations were difficult to assign to individual alleles. In a later genetic analysis, fewer N-insertions in productive TCRs were reported among donors in an Asian-associated ancestry cluster than the approximately 710-donor mean. Because counts were too low, approximately 15 rarely observed V segments, including chromosome 9 orphons, were excluded from the earlier analysis of around 590 of the donors. In a later analysis, HLA-associated TCR beta chains were found to be more clonally expanded and to have lower generation probabilities than equally common non-associated chains. Correlated functional status among segregating V segments might be attributable to linkage disequilibrium, but an unknown experimental factor could not be ruled out. Broadly in line with IMGT annotations, most TCR beta V segments showed up in productive rearrangements about 87% or about 30% of the time in an earlier analysis of 587 of the donors. Cytomegalovirus status was reported to be diagnosed by the classifier with high specificity and sensitivity in both the original and validation cohorts. Because the 87-base-pair reads could not distinguish some IMGT-functional V segments, including TRBV6-2 and TRBV6-3, those segments were excluded. Immune exposure information for the cohort was limited to CMV serostatus. The presence/absence analyses assumed that sequencing depth was roughly uniform across donors, and that assumption may not be true. Across donors, most TCR sequences were observed very rarely, whereas some public TCRs were present in many individuals. The cohort was sequenced for TCR beta chains only, and without alpha or paired-chain data the features that could be detected were limited. The sequencing pipeline was judged likely to have produced a cluster of highly shared sequence variants as a technical artifact. The study listed around 160 TCR beta chains as associated with cytomegalovirus. Several of the top co-occurrence clusters appeared to be linked to parvovirus B19, influenza, CMV and Epstein-Barr virus, according to a later analysis. A later analysis associated 15,000 to 20,000 TCR beta sequences with specific HLA alleles at a false discovery rate of 0.05. A further reported finding was that TCR beta sequences accurately predicted the HLA-A and HLA-B alleles for most subjects in the first cohort. HLA typing was unavailable for some donors at each locus, so association tests used only the typed subset. A later analysis found that most CMV-associated TCR beta chains appeared HLA-restricted, with HLA associations seemingly driven largely by CMV exposure.

Libraries were constructed by the immunoSEQ multiplex PCR assay. The multiplex PCR relied on a mix of 60 forward primers for TCR Vbeta segments and 13 reverse primers for TCR Jbeta segments. Amplification of the CDR3 region of rearranged TCR beta genes was performed with a multiplex PCR assay on genomic DNA. The Illumina HiSeq System was used to sequence the amplified TCR beta libraries as 87-base-pair reads. Per the original workflow: A later analysis counted some 74 million unique TCR beta chains across the 500 to 850 repertoires, and roughly 10 million of these chains were shared by at least two donors. Raw reads were error-corrected and collapsed into unique sequences with a nearest-neighbor algorithm that merged closely related sequences to remove PCR and sequencing errors. CDR3 sequences were aligned to IMGT reference sequences to assign V, D and J gene segments. For a sequence to be retained, a match of at least six nucleotides was required to both a V gene segment and a J gene segment. A rearrangement counted as productive if the CDR3 had no stop codons and remained in frame with V and J, and every other rearrangement counted as non-productive. CDR3 was defined by IMGT convention, running from the second conserved V-encoded cysteine to the conserved J-encoded phenylalanine. The earlier analysis of 450 to 750 of the donors excluded any sequence lacking an unambiguous match to a single V gene segment. In an earlier analysis of around 600 of the donors, V segments were called functional above 56.7% productive rearrangements and were called segregating when the between-donor standard deviation exceeded 5%. A statistical classification framework was developed to diagnose cytomegalovirus status using the catalog of TCR beta chain sequences. A later analysis assigned V and J genes by comparing TCR nucleotide sequences with IMGT/GENE-DB human TR gene sequences. Using the TCRdist pipeline, a later analysis assigned CDR3 sequences along with most-parsimonious VDJ recombination scenarios. In a later analysis, each TCR beta chain was defined by its CDR3 amino acid sequence together with its V-gene family, and reads without a unique V-gene family were excluded. In a later analysis, several hundred highly shared, low-generation-probability nucleotide sequences were removed to address suspected cross-contamination and a sequencing artifact. In a later analysis, a clonal expansion index for each public chain was calculated from normalized within-repertoire ranks of inferred template counts. In a later analysis, generation probabilities were computed using a VDJ recombination model fitted to out-of-frame rearrangements, and the results were checked against IGoR. In a later analysis, TCR-TCR, TCR-HLA and TCR-CMV co-occurrence was scored with hypergeometric tests, and a repertoire-size bias correction was applied to TCR pairs. In a later analysis, false discovery rates were estimated by permuting HLA or CMV assignments 20 times. In a later analysis, co-occurring TCRs were grouped using DBSCAN, with TCRdist sequence similarity added in when clustering inside HLA-allele-positive subsets. Repertoires with fewer than 30,000 or more than 120,000 public chains were left out of co-occurrence clustering, as were about 5 repertoires with anomalous nucleotide sharing. TCRdb holds this immuneACCESS table with in-frame rearrangements only. Some clones are missing; in checked studies, unresolved V genes explain under half, and the rest has no known cause. Clone size and V and J calls were adopted from that table, with D and trimming inferred from the DNA. The sample records 200,000 to 250,000 clones, 77% of which are singletons. The ten largest clones capture around 2.9% of the sample.

The cohort comprised 670 or so healthy bone marrow donors. At the time of sampling, every cohort member was nominally healthy, though immune exposures that went unrecorded were likely present. The donor was CMV seropositive and was included in the group of almost 300 seropositive cohort members. A peripheral blood sample was provided by each donor, and peripheral blood mononuclear cells were used for TCR beta sequencing. The Qiagen DNeasy Blood Extraction Kit was used to extract genomic DNA from the blood cell samples. CDR1 SEHNR and CDR2 FQNEAQ are derived from the germline V gene (reference sequence). The CDR3 runs 14 amino acids, cysteine and phenylalanine included. Of the read, only the CDR3 DNA is kept; its 42 bases are in frame from base 1. Cut back by 3 bases and 6 bases, the V and J ends lie 11 bases apart.

The chain employs TRBV7-9 and TRBJ2-2, with a weak D call of TRBD1 (6 bases match). Sequenced material: PBMCs. The sequence came from a woman aged 55-69 years in good health and CMV-seropositive. The encoded CDR3 is CASSFTGLPGELFF. The bases read TGTGCCAGCAGCTTTACAGGGCTCCCCGGGGAGCTGTTTTTT.